This T cell receptor (beta chain) was captured by sequencing in a study of T-cell reconstitution after alpha-beta-depleted transplantation in children. Preparation of the TCRbeta library was carried out with unique molecular identifiers. TCRdb passed the PCR reads through MiXCR, listing each CDR3 protein once. The table has some 500,000 distinct CDR3 sequences, about 17% seen once. Trimming cost V 1 base and J 11 bases, with 10 bases left between them. This CDR3 region has 12 residues. CDR1 SGHVS and CDR2 FQNEAQ come from the germline V gene. The receptor was isolated from a human donor who donated a stem cell graft to a child with acute lymphoblastic leukemia. The sample consisted of PBMCs from the stem cell graft donor, taken from the stem cell graft. V gene TRBV7-8 combines with J gene TRBJ2-3; no firm D call. CDR3 loop: CASSLDRRGQYF. The CDR3 nucleotides read TGTGCCAGCAGCTTAGACCGAAGAGGGCAGTATTTT.